This TCR beta chain was captured by sequencing in a study of T cell clonotyping in hematopoietic cell transplantation. Clones were sequenced by immunoSEQ multiplex PCR, and TCRdb holds only the in-frame ones, with some missing. The table has about 44,000 clones, less than 95% seen once; the top ten hold approximately 0.8%. The junction had 3 bases not matched to a gene; V was cut back by 4 bases and J by 5 bases. CDR1 SGHAT and CDR2 FQDESV come from the germline V gene (reference sequence). The CDR3 has 13 amino acids. This receptor was obtained from a woman aged 45-59 years in good health. Some clones in this sample may be carry-over from other donors' samples. V is TRBV11-1 and J is TRBJ2-5; 8 bases match TRBD1. The sequenced material came from peripheral blood mononuclear cells. The CDR3 region is CASSSDRAETQYF. The CDR3 DNA is TGTGCCAGCAGCTCGGACAGGGCGGAGACCCAGTACTTC.